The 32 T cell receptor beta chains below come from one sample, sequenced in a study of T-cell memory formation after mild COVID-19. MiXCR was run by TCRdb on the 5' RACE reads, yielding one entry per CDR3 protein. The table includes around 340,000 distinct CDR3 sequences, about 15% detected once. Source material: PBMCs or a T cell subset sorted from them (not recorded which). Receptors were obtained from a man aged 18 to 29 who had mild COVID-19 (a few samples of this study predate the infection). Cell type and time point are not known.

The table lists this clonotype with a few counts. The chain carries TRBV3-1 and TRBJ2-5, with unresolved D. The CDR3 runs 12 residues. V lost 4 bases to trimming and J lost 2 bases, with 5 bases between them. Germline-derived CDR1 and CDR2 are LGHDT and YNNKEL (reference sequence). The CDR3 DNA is TGTGCCAGCAGCCGACATCAAGAGACCCAGTACTTC. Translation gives CASSRHQETQYF.

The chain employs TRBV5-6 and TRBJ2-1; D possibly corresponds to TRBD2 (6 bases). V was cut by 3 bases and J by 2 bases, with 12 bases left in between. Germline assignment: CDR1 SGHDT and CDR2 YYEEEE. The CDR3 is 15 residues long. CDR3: CASSWDLGPYNEQFF. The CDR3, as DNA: TGTGCCAGCAGCTGGGACTTGGGACCCTACAATGAGCAGTTCTTC.

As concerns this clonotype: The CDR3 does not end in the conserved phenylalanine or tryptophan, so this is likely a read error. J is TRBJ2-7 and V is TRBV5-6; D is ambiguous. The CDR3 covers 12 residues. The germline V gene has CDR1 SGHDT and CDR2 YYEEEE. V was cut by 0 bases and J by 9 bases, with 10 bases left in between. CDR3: CASSLGQAWQYL. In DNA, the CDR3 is TGTGCCAGCAGCTTGGGGCAGGCCTGGCAGTACCTT.

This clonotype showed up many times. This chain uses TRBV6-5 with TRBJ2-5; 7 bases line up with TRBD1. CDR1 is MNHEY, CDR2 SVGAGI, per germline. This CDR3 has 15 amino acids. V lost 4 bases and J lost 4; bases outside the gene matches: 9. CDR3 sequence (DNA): TGTGCCAGCAGTTCATTGACAGGGTCGGGAGAGACCCAGTACTTC. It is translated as CASSSLTGSGETQYF.

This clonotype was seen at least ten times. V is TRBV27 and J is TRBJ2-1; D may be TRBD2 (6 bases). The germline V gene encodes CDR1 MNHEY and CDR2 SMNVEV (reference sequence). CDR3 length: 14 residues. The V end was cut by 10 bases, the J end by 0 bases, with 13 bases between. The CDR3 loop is CANTRGASYNEQFF. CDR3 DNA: TGTGCCAACACGCGCGGGGCCTCCTACAATGAGCAGTTCTTC.

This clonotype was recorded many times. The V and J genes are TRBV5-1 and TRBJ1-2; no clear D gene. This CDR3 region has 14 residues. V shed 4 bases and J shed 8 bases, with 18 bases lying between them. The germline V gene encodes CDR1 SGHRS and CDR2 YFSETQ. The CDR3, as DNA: TGCGCCAGCAGCGCAATCTATGGCGAGACGGGCTACACCTTC. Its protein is CASSAIYGETGYTF.

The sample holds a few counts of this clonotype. The CDR3, as DNA: TGCGCCAGCAGCCAACAATTTCGACCAGATACGCAGTATTTT. Its protein is CASSQQFRPDTQYF. The chain employs TRBV4-1 and TRBJ2-3; D is unresolved. The CDR3 extends over 14 amino acids. The germline V gene has CDR1 MGHRA and CDR2 YSYEKL. Trimming removed 2 bases from V and 4 bases from J, with 10 bases in between.

The CDR3 DNA sequence: TGTGCCAGCAGCTTAGCCCAGGGGCTCGGCTATGGCTACACCTTC. Protein: CASSLAQGLGYGYTF. This chain connects TRBV7-2 to TRBJ1-2, with TRBD1 as a possible D gene (6 bases). CDR1 is SGHTA, CDR2 FQGNSA, per germline. CDR3 length equals 15 residues. V lost 0 bases and J 4 bases, leaving 12 bases between the germline ends.

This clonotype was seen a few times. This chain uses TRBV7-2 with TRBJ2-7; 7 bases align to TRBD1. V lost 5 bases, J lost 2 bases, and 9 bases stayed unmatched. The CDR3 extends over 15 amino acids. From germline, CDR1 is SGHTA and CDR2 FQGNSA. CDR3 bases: TGTGCCAGCAGCATCGAAACGGGACAGACCTACGAGCAGTACTTC. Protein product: CASSIETGQTYEQYF.

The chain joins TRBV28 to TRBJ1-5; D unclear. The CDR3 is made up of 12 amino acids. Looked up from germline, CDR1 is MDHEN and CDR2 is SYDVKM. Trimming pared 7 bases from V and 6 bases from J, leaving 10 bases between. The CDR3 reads CASTFSGQPQHF. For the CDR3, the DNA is TGTGCCAGCACGTTTTCGGGTCAGCCCCAGCATTTT.

CDR3 protein: CASSYRGIQYF. DNA of the CDR3: TGTGCCAGCAGTTATAGGGGCATTCAGTACTTC. The chain recombines TRBV6-5 with TRBJ2-4; tentative D call: TRBD1 (5 bases). Germline CDR1 MNHEY, CDR2 SVGAGI. Trimming took off 3 bases at V and 9 bases at J, with 6 bases between the two ends. The CDR3 contains 11 residues.

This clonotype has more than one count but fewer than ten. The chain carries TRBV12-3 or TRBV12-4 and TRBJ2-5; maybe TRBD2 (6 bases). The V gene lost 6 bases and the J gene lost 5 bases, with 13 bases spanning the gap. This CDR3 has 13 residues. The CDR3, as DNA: TGTGCCAGCAGAAGACTAGTGGGGGAGACCCAGTACTTC. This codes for CASRRLVGETQYF.

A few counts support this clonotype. For the CDR3, the DNA is TGTGCCAGCAGCTCCGGACAGGGCGGGATAGATTCACCCCTCCACTTT. Residues: CASSSGQGGIDSPLHF. The chain joins TRBV11-2 to TRBJ1-6; the match to TRBD1 covers 8 bases. The CDR3 is made up of 16 amino acids. Germline V lookup: CDR1 SGHAT, CDR2 FQNNGV. The ends lost 4 bases at V and 8 bases at J; junction bases unmatched: 10.

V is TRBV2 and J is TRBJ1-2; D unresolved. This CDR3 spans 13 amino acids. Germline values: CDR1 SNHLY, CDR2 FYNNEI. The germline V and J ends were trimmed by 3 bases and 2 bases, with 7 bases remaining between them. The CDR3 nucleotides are TGTGCCAGCAGTGACCCAGCAAACTATGGCTACACCTTC. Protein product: CASSDPANYGYTF.

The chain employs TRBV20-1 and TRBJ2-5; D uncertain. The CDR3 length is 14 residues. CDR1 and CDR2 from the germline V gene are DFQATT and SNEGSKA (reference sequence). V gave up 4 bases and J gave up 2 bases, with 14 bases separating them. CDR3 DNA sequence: TGCAGTGCTACCCGGTGGGCAGTACAAGAGACCCAGTACTTC. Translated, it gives CSATRWAVQETQYF.

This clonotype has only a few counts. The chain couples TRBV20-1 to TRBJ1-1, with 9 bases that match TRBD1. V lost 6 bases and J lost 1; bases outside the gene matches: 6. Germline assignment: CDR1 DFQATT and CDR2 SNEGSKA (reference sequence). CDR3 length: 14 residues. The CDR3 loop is CSARDRVENTEAFF. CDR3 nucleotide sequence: TGCAGTGCCAGGGACAGGGTGGAGAACACTGAAGCTTTCTTT.

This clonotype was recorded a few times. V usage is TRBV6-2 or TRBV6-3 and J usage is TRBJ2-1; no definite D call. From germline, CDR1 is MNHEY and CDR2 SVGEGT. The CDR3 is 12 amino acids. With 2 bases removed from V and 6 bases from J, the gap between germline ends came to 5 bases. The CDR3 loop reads CASSYPPNEQFF. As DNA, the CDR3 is TGTGCCAGCAGTTACCCCCCCAATGAGCAGTTCTTC.

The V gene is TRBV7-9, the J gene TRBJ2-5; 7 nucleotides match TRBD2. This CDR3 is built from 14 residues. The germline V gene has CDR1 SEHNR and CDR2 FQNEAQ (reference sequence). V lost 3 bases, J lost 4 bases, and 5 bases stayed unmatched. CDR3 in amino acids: CASSFSGAGETQYF. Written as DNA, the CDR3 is TGTGCCAGCAGCTTCAGCGGGGCCGGAGAGACCCAGTACTTC.

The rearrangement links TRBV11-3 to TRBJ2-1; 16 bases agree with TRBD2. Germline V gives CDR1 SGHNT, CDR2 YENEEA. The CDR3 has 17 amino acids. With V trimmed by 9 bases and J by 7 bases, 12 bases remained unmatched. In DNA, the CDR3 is TGTGCCAGGACCCCGGGACTAGCGGGGGGGCCGGGAAATGAGCAGTTCTTC. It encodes CARTPGLAGGPGNEQFF.

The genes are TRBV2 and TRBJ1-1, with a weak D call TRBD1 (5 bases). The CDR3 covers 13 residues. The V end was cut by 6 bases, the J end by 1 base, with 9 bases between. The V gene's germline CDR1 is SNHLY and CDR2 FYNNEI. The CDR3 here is CASRGEGNTEAFF. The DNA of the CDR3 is TGTGCCAGCAGAGGGGAGGGGAACACTGAAGCTTTCTTT.

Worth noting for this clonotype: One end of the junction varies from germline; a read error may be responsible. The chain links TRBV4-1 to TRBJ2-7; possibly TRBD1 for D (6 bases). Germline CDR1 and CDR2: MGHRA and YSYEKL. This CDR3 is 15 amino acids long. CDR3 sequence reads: CSSSQRTALGYEQYF. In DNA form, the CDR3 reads TGCTCCAGCAGCCAACGGACAGCCTTAGGGTACGAGCAGTACTTC.

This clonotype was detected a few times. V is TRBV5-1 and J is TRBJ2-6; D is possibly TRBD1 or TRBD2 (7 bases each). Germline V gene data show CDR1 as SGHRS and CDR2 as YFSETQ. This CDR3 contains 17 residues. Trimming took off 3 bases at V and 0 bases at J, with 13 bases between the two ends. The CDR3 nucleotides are TGCGCCAGCAGCTCAGGGGGGGTCTTCTCTGGGGCCAACGTCCTGACTTTC. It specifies CASSSGGVFSGANVLTF.

Here the CDR3 reads CASTGGASYEQYF. The CDR3 bases are TGCGCCAGCACCGGGGGGGCCAGCTACGAGCAGTACTTC. The chain carries TRBV10-2 and TRBJ2-7, with TRBD2 identical over 8 bases. V lost 7 bases, J lost 3 bases, and 5 bases stayed unmatched. This CDR3 has 13 residues. Germline V gene sequence: CDR1 WSHSY, CDR2 SAAADI.

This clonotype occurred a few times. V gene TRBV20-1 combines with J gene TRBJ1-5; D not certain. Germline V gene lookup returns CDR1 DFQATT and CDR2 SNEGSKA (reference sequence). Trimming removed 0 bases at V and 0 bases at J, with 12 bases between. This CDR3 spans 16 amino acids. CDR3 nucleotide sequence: TGCAGTGCTAGAGATGGAGGAGTACTTAGCAATCAGCCCCAGCATTTT. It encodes CSARDGGVLSNQPQHF.

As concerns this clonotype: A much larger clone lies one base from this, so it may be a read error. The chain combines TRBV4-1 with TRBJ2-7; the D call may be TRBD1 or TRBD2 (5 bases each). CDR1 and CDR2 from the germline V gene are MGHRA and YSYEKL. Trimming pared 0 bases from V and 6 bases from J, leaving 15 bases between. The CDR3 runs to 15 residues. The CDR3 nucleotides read TGCGCCAGCAGCCAAGATCCACTAGGGGTGTGCGAGCAGTACTTC. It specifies CASSQDPLGVCEQYF.

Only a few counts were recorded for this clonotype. As DNA, the CDR3 is TGTGCCAGCAGTTACTCGGGGTTCAATCAGCCCCAGCATTTT. It is translated as CASSYSGFNQPQHF. V usage is TRBV6-2 or TRBV6-3 and J usage is TRBJ1-5; D is uncertain. The CDR3 is 14 residues long. With 0 bases removed from V and 3 bases from J, the gap between germline ends came to 6 bases. Germline lookup yields CDR1 MNHEY and CDR2 SVGEGT.

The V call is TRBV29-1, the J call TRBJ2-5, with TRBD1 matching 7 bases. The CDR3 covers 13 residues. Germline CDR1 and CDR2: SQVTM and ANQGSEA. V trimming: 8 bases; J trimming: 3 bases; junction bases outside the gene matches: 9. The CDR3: CSTRTGWKETQYF. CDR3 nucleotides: TGCAGCACCCGGACAGGTTGGAAAGAGACCCAGTACTTC. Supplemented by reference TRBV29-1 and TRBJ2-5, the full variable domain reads SAVISQKPSRDICQRGTSLTIQCQVDSQVTMMFWYRQQPGQSLTLIATANQGSEATYESGFVIDKFPISRPNLTFSTLTVSNMSPEDSSIYLCSTRTGWKETQYFGPGTRLLVL.

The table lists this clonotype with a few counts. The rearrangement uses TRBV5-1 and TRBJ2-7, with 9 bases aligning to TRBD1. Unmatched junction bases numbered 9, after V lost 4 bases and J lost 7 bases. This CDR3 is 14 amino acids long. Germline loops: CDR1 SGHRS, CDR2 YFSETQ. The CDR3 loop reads CASSDGTGHLEQYF. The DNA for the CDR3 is TGCGCCAGCAGCGACGGGACAGGGCATCTGGAGCAGTACTTC.

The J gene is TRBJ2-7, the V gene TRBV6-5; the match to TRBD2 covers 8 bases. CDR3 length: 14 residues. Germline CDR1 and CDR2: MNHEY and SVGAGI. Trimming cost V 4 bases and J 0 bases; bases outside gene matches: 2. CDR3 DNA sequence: TGTGCCAGCAGTTCTACTAGCGGCTCCTACGAGCAGTACGTC. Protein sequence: CASSSTSGSYEQYV.

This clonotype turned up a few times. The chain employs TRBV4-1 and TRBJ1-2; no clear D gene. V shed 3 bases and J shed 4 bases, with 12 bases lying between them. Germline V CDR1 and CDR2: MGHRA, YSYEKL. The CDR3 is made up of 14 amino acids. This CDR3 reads CASSQMGLVYGYTF. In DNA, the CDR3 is TGCGCCAGCAGCCAGATGGGGTTGGTCTATGGCTACACCTTC.

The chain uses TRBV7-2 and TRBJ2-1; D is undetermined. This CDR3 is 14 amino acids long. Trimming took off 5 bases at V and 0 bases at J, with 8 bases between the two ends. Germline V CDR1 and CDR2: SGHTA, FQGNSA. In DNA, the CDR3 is TGTGCCAGCAGCACGCTGAGCTCCTACAATGAGCAGTTCTTC. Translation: CASSTLSSYNEQFF.

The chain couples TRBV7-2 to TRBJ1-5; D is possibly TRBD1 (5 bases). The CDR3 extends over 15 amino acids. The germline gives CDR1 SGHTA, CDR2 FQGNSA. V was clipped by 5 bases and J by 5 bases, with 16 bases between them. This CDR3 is CASSPQAGFYQPQHF. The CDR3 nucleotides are TGTGCCAGCAGCCCTCAGGCAGGGTTTTATCAGCCCCAGCATTTT.